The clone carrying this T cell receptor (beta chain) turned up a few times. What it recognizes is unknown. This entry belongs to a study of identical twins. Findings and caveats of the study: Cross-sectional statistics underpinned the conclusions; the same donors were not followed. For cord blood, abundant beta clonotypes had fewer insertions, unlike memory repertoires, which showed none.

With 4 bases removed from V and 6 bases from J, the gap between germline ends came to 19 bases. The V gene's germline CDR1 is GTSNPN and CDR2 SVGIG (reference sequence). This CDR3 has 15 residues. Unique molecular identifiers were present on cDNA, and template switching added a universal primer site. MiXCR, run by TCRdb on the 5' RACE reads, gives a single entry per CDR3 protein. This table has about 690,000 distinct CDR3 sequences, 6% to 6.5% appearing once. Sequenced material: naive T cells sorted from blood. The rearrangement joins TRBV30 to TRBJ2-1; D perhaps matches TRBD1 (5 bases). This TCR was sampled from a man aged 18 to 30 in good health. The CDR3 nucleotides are TGTGCCTGGAACCCCCCCTACTCTCAGGGCAATGAGCAGTTCTTC. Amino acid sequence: CAWNPPYSQGNEQFF.